Each of the 26 T cell receptor beta chains below was sequenced from the same sample in a study of cytomegalovirus exposure and HLA in healthy donors. Researchers ran the PCR with 60 Vbeta and 13 Jbeta primers. Using immunoSEQ multiplex PCR, the repertoire was profiled, and TCRdb retains in-frame clones only, with some absent. The sample contains over 150,000 clones, 65% to 70% of which appear only once. Sequences were obtained from PBMCs. The receptors stem from a woman under 30 in good health and CMV-seropositive.

This chain connects TRBV9 to TRBJ2-3; 11 nucleotides line up with TRBD2. This CDR3 has 16 amino acids. Trimming cost V 0 bases and J 4 bases; bases outside gene matches: 4. Looked up from germline, CDR1 is SGDLS and CDR2 is YYNGEE. The CDR3 is CASSVGVAGGPDTQYF. The CDR3 DNA follows: TGTGCCAGCAGCGTAGGGGTAGCGGGAGGGCCAGATACGCAGTATTTT.

The genes are TRBV6-1 and TRBJ2-4; D perhaps matches TRBD1 (5 bases). V shed 1 base and J shed 0 bases, with 19 bases lying between them. CDR1 and CDR2 from the germline V gene are MNHNS and SASEGT. This CDR3 spans 19 amino acids. The CDR3 loop is CASSEVGRAKLLAKNIQYF. The CDR3 DNA reads TGTGCCAGCAGTGAAGTTGGCAGGGCGAAATTACTAGCCAAAAACATTCAGTACTTC.

The gene calls are TRBV15 and TRBJ1-5; 8 bases match TRBD1. Germline V gives CDR1 LNHNV, CDR2 YYDKDF (reference sequence). The junction had 8 bases not matched to a gene; V was cut back by 5 bases and J by 5 bases. This CDR3 spans 15 amino acids. The CDR3 DNA follows: TGTGCCACCAGCGCGGGACAGGTTGATCATCAGCCCCAGCATTTT. Translation: CATSAGQVDHQPQHF.

This clone appeared a few times. This chain connects TRBV30 to TRBJ2-3; 8 bases align to TRBD2. Germline CDR1 GTSNPN, CDR2 SVGIG (reference sequence). V dropped 0 bases and J dropped 7; count of bases not matched to a gene: 9. The length of the CDR3 is 15 residues. The CDR3 loop reads CAWSVDGGAHHTQYF. CDR3 nucleotide sequence: TGTGCCTGGAGTGTAGACGGGGGGGCCCATCATACGCAGTATTTT.

The V and J genes are TRBV19 and TRBJ1-1; the match to TRBD1 covers 10 bases. The germline gives CDR1 LNHDA, CDR2 SQIVND (reference sequence). CDR3 length: 13 residues. The CDR3: CALKDRGDTEAFF. The CDR3 DNA is TGTGCTCTTAAGGACAGGGGGGATACTGAAGCTTTCTTT.

In this sample, this clone turned up once. This chain joins TRBV29-1 and TRBJ2-5; the D gene is possibly TRBD1 (6 bases). V lost 4 bases and J lost 4, with 16 bases in between. The CDR3 runs to 14 residues. Germline-derived CDR1 and CDR2 are SQVTM and ANQGSEA. CDR3 residues: CSVANPGVRETQYF. DNA for the CDR3: TGCAGCGTTGCTAACCCAGGGGTAAGAGAGACCCAGTACTTC.

The V gene is TRBV9, the J gene TRBJ2-7, with TRBD1 matching 8 bases. J lost 5 bases, V lost 3 bases, and 7 bases had no gene match. Germline CDR1 reads SGDLS; CDR2 reads YYNGEE. The CDR3 has 14 amino acids. The CDR3, as DNA: TGTGCCAGCAGCGAGGACAGGGAAGTCCACGAGCAGTACTTC. This encodes CASSEDREVHEQYF.

The V call is TRBV27, the J call TRBJ1-6, with D uncertain. The CDR3 length is 14 residues. V was cut by 7 bases and J by 6 bases, with 13 bases left in between. Germline assignment: CDR1 MNHEY and CDR2 SMNVEV (reference sequence). The CDR3 sequence: CASMVGRTNSPLHF. The CDR3 nucleotides are TGTGCCAGCATGGTGGGCAGAACTAATTCACCCCTCCACTTT.

J is TRBJ1-2 and V is TRBV7-2; possibly TRBD1 for D (6 bases). Germline-derived CDR1 and CDR2 are SGHTA and FQGNSA. V was shortened by 5 bases and J by 4 bases, with 11 bases between the two germline ends. The CDR3 spans 13 residues. CDR3 loop: CASSAGQFYGYTF. The CDR3 bases are TGTGCCAGCAGCGCAGGACAGTTCTATGGCTACACCTTC.

The chain uses TRBV19 and TRBJ1-2; possible D gene TRBD1, 5 bases. The CDR3 consists of 14 residues. CDR1 is LNHDA, CDR2 SQIVND, per germline (reference sequence). The V and J ends lost 3 bases and 7 bases respectively, with 15 bases between them. Here the CDR3 reads CASSMAREGSGYTF. The DNA for the CDR3 is TGTGCCAGTAGTATGGCCAGGGAGGGAAGTGGCTACACCTTC.

The chain employs TRBV9 and TRBJ2-7, with a tentative D call TRBD1 (6 bases). The CDR3 is 15 amino acids. Germline CDR1 SGDLS, CDR2 YYNGEE. V dropped 1 base and J dropped 3 bases, with 14 bases sitting between them. CDR3 DNA sequence: TGTGCCAGCAGCGTAACGGACAGTCCCGGCTACGAGCAGTACTTC. This translates into CASSVTDSPGYEQYF.

V gene TRBV18 combines with J gene TRBJ1-3; D not certain. The length of the CDR3 is 16 residues. Trimming shortened V by 5 bases and J by 0 bases, and 14 bases separated the two germline ends. Germline V gene lookup returns CDR1 KGHSH and CDR2 LQKENI. CDR3 sequence (DNA): TGTGCCAGCTCATCCCTCCAGGTCAGCTCTGGAAACACCATATATTTT. Protein sequence: CASSSLQVSSGNTIYF.

This clone was observed a handful of times. The sample carries other DNA sequences with the same CDR3. The chain links TRBV5-1 to TRBJ2-3; TRBD2 aligns across 8 bases. The CDR3 is 15 residues long. Germline trimming cut 2 bases from V and 2 bases from J; bases unmatched to any gene: 4. CDR1 and CDR2 (germline): SGHRS, YFSETQ. CDR3 nucleotide sequence: TGCGCCAGCAGCTTAGCTAGCGGGTCCACAGATACGCAGTATTTT. This encodes CASSLASGSTDTQYF. The full variable domain, with the rest looked up from reference TRBV5-1 and TRBJ2-3, is KAGVTQTPRYLIKTRGQQVTLSCSPISGHRSVSWYQQTPGQGLQFLFEYFSETQRNKGNFPGRFSGRQFSNSRSEMNVSTLELGDSALYLCASSLASGSTDTQYFGPGTRLTVL.

This clone has a handful of counts. This chain uses TRBV7-9 with TRBJ2-6, with no clear D. V dropped 1 base and J dropped 0 bases, with 10 bases sitting between them. Germline loops: CDR1 SEHNR, CDR2 FQNEAQ (reference sequence). The CDR3 spans 17 residues. The CDR3 DNA reads TGTGCCAGCAGCTTAGGGAGATTGAGCTCTGGGGCCAACGTCCTGACTTTC. This codes for CASSLGRLSSGANVLTF.

This chain connects TRBV29-1 to TRBJ2-7; the D gene is possibly TRBD1 (6 bases). Germline assignment: CDR1 SQVTM and CDR2 ANQGSEA. The V end was cut by 1 base, the J end by 5 bases, with 15 bases between. The CDR3 runs to 14 residues. The CDR3 coding sequence is TGCAGCGTTGAAGCAGGGGTTAGACGGAACGAGCAGTACTTC. Its translation is CSVEAGVRRNEQYF.

V is TRBV6-6 and J is TRBJ1-2, with D possibly being TRBD1 (5 bases). The germline V gene encodes CDR1 MNHNY and CDR2 SVGAGI (reference sequence). Trimming took off 6 bases at V and 4 bases at J, with 18 bases between the two ends. There are 15 residues in the CDR3. CDR3 coding DNA: TGTGCCAGCAGCGACGACATACGGGGGGGCTATGGCTACACCTTC. It specifies CASSDDIRGGYGYTF.

The chain carries TRBV5-1 and TRBJ1-4, with a possible D match to TRBD1 (6 bases). The CDR3 covers 15 residues. Trimming removed 5 bases at V and 6 bases at J, with 17 bases between. Germline V lookup: CDR1 SGHRS, CDR2 YFSETQ. CDR3 DNA: TGCGCCAGCAGTCGTTTGGGGGCTTCGGATGAAAAACTGTTTTTT. Its translation: CASSRLGASDEKLFF.

This chain joins TRBV7-2 and TRBJ1-1, with a possible D match to TRBD1 (6 bases). Between the trimmed V and J ends, which lost 4 bases and 0 bases, there was a span of 9 bases. Germline lookup yields CDR1 SGHTA and CDR2 FQGNSA. The CDR3 loop spans 14 amino acids. The chain's CDR3 is CASSYRTVNTEAFF. Here the CDR3 DNA reads TGTGCCAGCAGCTATAGGACAGTGAACACTGAAGCTTTCTTT.

The chain uses TRBV2 and TRBJ1-2; no clear D. The CDR3 contains 15 residues. Germline V gene sequence: CDR1 SNHLY, CDR2 FYNNEI. V was cut by 1 base and J by 0 bases, with 9 bases left in between. The CDR3 spells CASSEGRKANYGYTF. DNA of the CDR3: TGTGCCAGCAGTGAAGGGAGGAAGGCTAACTATGGCTACACCTTC.

CDR3 region: CASSRRLAGELDSYEQYF. In DNA form, the CDR3 reads TGTGCCAGCAGCCGCCGACTAGCGGGGGAACTTGACTCCTACGAGCAGTACTTC. The rearrangement uses TRBV7-2 and TRBJ2-7; 12 bases agree with TRBD2. Germline V gene sequence: CDR1 SGHTA, CDR2 FQGNSA. This CDR3 has 18 residues. With V trimmed by 5 bases and J by 0 bases, 11 bases remained unmatched.

This clone was counted a few times. The V gene is TRBV30, the J gene TRBJ2-7; perhaps TRBD2 as D (6 bases). The CDR3 sequence is 13 residues long. With 3 bases removed from V and 4 bases from J, the gap between germline ends came to 13 bases. The germline CDR1 and CDR2 sequences are GTSNPN and SVGIG (reference sequence). This CDR3 is CAWSRPGGYEQYF. The CDR3 nucleotides are TGTGCCTGGAGCCGTCCCGGGGGATACGAGCAGTACTTC.

The chain recombines TRBV6-5 with TRBJ2-1; D call uncertain. Germline CDR1 is MNHEY and CDR2 is SVGAGI. The CDR3 runs to 12 residues. The V and J ends lost 9 bases and 1 base respectively, with 7 bases between them. The CDR3 reads CASGESYNEQFF. CDR3 bases: TGTGCCAGTGGAGAGTCCTACAATGAGCAGTTCTTC.

The J gene is TRBJ2-2, the V gene TRBV7-9, with 12 bases lining up with TRBD2. Germline trimming cut 5 bases from V and 3 bases from J; bases unmatched to any gene: 4. The CDR3 loop spans 16 amino acids. CDR1 is SEHNR, CDR2 FQNEAQ, per germline (reference sequence). The CDR3 spells CASSRLAGVHTGELFF. The CDR3 nucleotides are TGTGCCAGCAGCCGACTAGCGGGGGTCCACACCGGGGAGCTGTTTTTT.

Comment on this clone: One junction end disagrees with the germline gene, perhaps due to a read error. V is TRBV28 and J is TRBJ1-1; D is perhaps TRBD1 (5 bases). The CDR3 length is 13 residues. Germline V lookup: CDR1 MDHEN, CDR2 SYDVKM. The CDR3 protein is CAGRPDMNTEAFF. DNA for the CDR3: TGTGCCGGCAGGCCGGACATGAACACTGAAGCTTTCTTT.

This clone came up a few times. The V call is TRBV13, the J call TRBJ2-2; D call uncertain. The CDR3 is 15 amino acids. In germline, CDR1 is PRHDT, CDR2 FYEKMQ (reference sequence). V gave up 3 bases and J gave up 4 bases, with 12 bases separating them. The CDR3 reads CASSFSPRGTGELFF. The CDR3 coding sequence is TGTGCCAGCAGCTTCAGCCCCCGAGGCACCGGGGAGCTGTTTTTT.

This chain joins TRBV6-1 and TRBJ1-6; 9 bases align to TRBD1. CDR1 is MNHNS, CDR2 SASEGT, per germline. The J segment lost 9 bases and the V segment lost 8 bases, leaving 11 bases of the junction unmatched. This CDR3 has 15 amino acids. The CDR3 nucleotides are TGTGCCAGCGTAACTTCCGGGACAGGGATTTCACCCCTCCACTTT. Protein: CASVTSGTGISPLHF.